This T cell receptor (beta chain) stems from a study of vaccination effects on CD4 cells after COVID-19. The study's findings and limits: Cross-reaction with common cold coronaviruses was seen in only 1 of 255 vaccine-induced clones from healthy vaccinees.

Before sequencing took place, the ViraFEST assay used viral peptide pools to expand antigen-specific CD4+ T cells. Cultured cells yielded isolated CD4+ T cells after around 9 days. Subjects were given two BNT162b2 or mRNA-1273 vaccine doses. V lost 5 bases and J lost 3; bases outside the gene matches: 7. This CDR3 comprises 15 residues. Germline values: CDR1 SGHVS, CDR2 FQNEAQ. Remarks on this clone: What it recognizes is unknown.

Using immunoSEQ multiplex PCR, the repertoire was profiled, and TCRdb retains in-frame clones only, with some absent. The table records more than 60,000 clones, 74% of them present only once. The sequencing used CD4+ T cells from PBMCs cultured with HCoV-229E spike peptides, collected after COVID-19 vaccination. This TCR was recovered from a human donor who received a COVID-19 vaccine. This chain links TRBV7-8 with TRBJ1-5; TRBD1 aligns across 7 bases. The CDR3 bases are TGTGCCAGCAGCCCCCGCGGACAGGTCAATCAGCCCCAGCATTTT. It codes for CASSPRGQVNQPQHF.